The 17 T cell receptor beta chains below were found in one sample sequenced in a study of T cell responses to AZD1222 COVID-19 vaccine. Method: immunoSEQ multiplex PCR; TCRdb's copy keeps in-frame clones and lacks some. The repertoire holds roughly 140,000 clones, with 85% to 95% as singletons. The sample in question was peripheral blood, obtained 28 days after the second AZD1222 dose. The receptor source for this set is an adult who received the AZD1222 COVID-19 vaccine.

The J gene is TRBJ1-2, the V gene TRBV10-3; the D is unclear. The CDR3 has 14 residues. The ends were cut back, 0 bases at V and 0 bases at J, with 5 bases in the middle. Germline assignment: CDR1 ENHRY and CDR2 SYGVKD. The CDR3 region has the DNA TGTGCCATCAGTGAGTCGTCAGCTAACTATGGCTACACCTTC. Protein: CAISESSANYGYTF.

The V and J genes are TRBV5-4 and TRBJ1-2, with 7 bases matching TRBD1. The CDR3 is 16 residues long. The J segment lost 2 bases and the V segment lost 5 bases, leaving 12 bases of the junction unmatched. CDR1 SGHNT and CDR2 YYREEE come from the germline V gene (reference sequence). CDR3 DNA: TGTGCCAGCAGATACGGGGGGGACAGAGTGAACTATGGCTACACCTTC. Its translation: CASRYGGDRVNYGYTF.

The sample holds one count of this clone. The V call is TRBV28, the J call TRBJ1-2; D remains ambiguous. V was shortened by 8 bases and J by 7 bases, with 14 bases between the two germline ends. CDR1 MDHEN and CDR2 SYDVKM come from the germline V gene. This CDR3 has 12 amino acids. In DNA form, the CDR3 reads TGTGCCAGCCAGACCTACTCGGGTGGCTACACCTTC. It codes for CASQTYSGGYTF.

A remark on this clone: The identical CDR3 is also encoded by other nucleotide sequences in the sample. The rearrangement joins TRBV18 to TRBJ2-2, with a weak D call TRBD1 (5 bases). CDR1 KGHSH and CDR2 LQKENI come from the germline V gene. The CDR3 extends over 15 amino acids. V was trimmed by 3 bases and J by 2 bases, leaving 10 bases between them. The CDR3 loop reads CASSPGRANTGELFF. Here the CDR3 DNA reads TGTGCCAGCTCACCGGGCAGGGCAAACACCGGGGAGCTGTTTTTT.

V and J are TRBV28 and TRBJ2-3, with D perhaps matching TRBD1 (6 bases). In germline, CDR1 is MDHEN, CDR2 SYDVKM. V lost 6 bases, J lost 7 bases, and 20 bases lay in between. CDR3 size: 15 residues. CDR3 sequence (DNA): TGTGCCAGCAGGCCCCCGCACCTAACAGGGAATACGCAGTATTTT. It is translated as CASRPPHLTGNTQYF.

The rearrangement joins TRBV5-6 to TRBJ1-1; tentative D call: TRBD1 (6 bases). Trimming pared 4 bases from V and 12 bases from J, leaving 16 bases between. Looked up from germline, CDR1 is SGHDT and CDR2 is YYEEEE. CDR3 length: 12 residues. The CDR3 DNA reads TGTGCCAGCAGCCCCTCGGGGGGCGCGCCTTTCTTT. As protein: CASSPSGGAPFF.

The chain is built from TRBV5-1 and TRBJ1-3; no firm D call. Germline assignment: CDR1 SGHRS and CDR2 YFSETQ. The CDR3 contains 16 residues. Deletions cut 6 bases from V and 0 bases from J, with 16 bases between. CDR3 bases: TGCGCCAGCACCGCCGATCGGACCTACTCTGGAAACACCATATATTTT. This codes for CASTADRTYSGNTIYF.

V gene TRBV19 combines with J gene TRBJ2-7; no reliable D call. Per germline, CDR1 LNHDA and CDR2 SQIVND (reference sequence). There are 15 residues in the CDR3. V lost 1 base and J 3 bases, leaving 13 bases between the germline ends. The CDR3, as DNA: TGTGCCAGTAGTATAGGACTCTCCTCGGTCTACGAGCAGTACTTC. It yields the protein CASSIGLSSVYEQYF. The variable domain in full, completed from reference TRBV19 and TRBJ2-7, reads DGGITQSPKYLFRKEGQNVTLSCEQNLNHDAMYWYRQDPGQGLRLIYYSQIVNDFQKGDIAEGYSVSREKKESFPLTVTSAQKNPTAFYLCASSIGLSSVYEQYFGPGTRLTVT.

This sequence joins TRBV5-1 and TRBJ2-2; D is unresolved. Per the germline V gene, CDR1 is SGHRS and CDR2 is YFSETQ. With 1 base removed from V and 7 bases from J, the gap between germline ends came to 8 bases. There are 13 residues in the CDR3. Here the CDR3 reads CASSLIGVGELFF. In nucleotides, the CDR3 is TGCGCCAGCAGCTTGATTGGGGTCGGGGAGCTGTTTTTT.

The chain recombines TRBV12-3 or TRBV12-4 with TRBJ1-1; no clear D. CDR3 length: 13 residues. With 6 bases removed from V and 2 bases from J, the gap between germline ends came to 10 bases. The CDR3 bases are TGTGCCAGCAGCCCGGGGAAAAACACTGAAGCTTTCTTT. This encodes CASSPGKNTEAFF.

The chain links TRBV9 to TRBJ2-7; 12 bases are a match to TRBD2. Germline V CDR1 and CDR2: SGDLS, YYNGEE. Losses at the gene ends were 3 bases for V and 3 bases for J; bases not matched to a gene: 7. This CDR3 has 16 residues. The CDR3 sequence: CASSEGLAGLIYEQYF. The DNA for the CDR3 is TGTGCCAGCAGCGAGGGACTAGCGGGCCTCATCTACGAGCAGTACTTC.

V and J are TRBV6-6 and TRBJ1-2; 10 nucleotides agree with TRBD1. Germline values: CDR1 MNHNY, CDR2 SVGAGI (reference sequence). V lost 5 bases, J lost 5 bases, and 5 bases stayed unmatched. This CDR3 is 14 amino acids long. This CDR3 reads CASSQWGQGYGYTF. In nucleotides, the CDR3 is TGTGCCAGCAGTCAATGGGGACAGGGGTATGGCTACACCTTC.

The rearrangement links TRBV7-9 to TRBJ1-3, with TRBD1 identical over 8 bases. Germline lookup yields CDR1 SEHNR and CDR2 FQNEAQ (reference sequence). This CDR3 spans 15 amino acids. The V and J ends lost 1 base and 4 bases, in that order; junction bases with no gene match: 3. The CDR3 DNA is TGTGCCAGCAGCTTAGTAGGGACAGGCGGAAACACCATATATTTT. The encoded protein is CASSLVGTGGNTIYF.

This chain connects TRBV19 to TRBJ1-2, with a tentative D call TRBD1 (5 bases). This CDR3 has 13 amino acids. Germline assignment: CDR1 LNHDA and CDR2 SQIVND (reference sequence). Trimming stripped 9 bases from V and 0 bases from J, with 11 bases between. This CDR3 is CASARAPNYGYTF. Here the CDR3 DNA reads TGTGCCAGCGCCAGGGCGCCTAACTATGGCTACACCTTC.

The chain recombines TRBV30 with TRBJ2-5, with TRBD2 identical over 7 bases. CDR1 and CDR2 from the germline V gene are GTSNPN and SVGIG (reference sequence). CDR3 length: 15 residues. V shed 3 bases, J shed 5 bases, and the junction held 12 bases outside the gene matches. The CDR3 reads CAWRGLRREWETQYF. The CDR3 DNA follows: TGTGCCTGGAGGGGGCTCCGGCGGGAGTGGGAGACCCAGTACTTC. Full variable domain (missing parts from reference TRBV30 and TRBJ2-5): SQTIHQWPATLVQPVGSPLSLECTVEGTSNPNLYWYRQAAGRGLQLLFYSVGIGQISSEVPQNLSASRPQDRQFILSSKKLLLSDSGFYLCAWRGLRREWETQYFGPGTRLLVL.

This chain uses TRBV5-1 with TRBJ2-1; no firm D call. This CDR3 has 14 residues. Germline values: CDR1 SGHRS, CDR2 YFSETQ. Trimming stripped 0 bases from V and 2 bases from J, with 6 bases between. CDR3 in amino acids: CASSLGQAYNEQFF. The CDR3 DNA reads TGCGCCAGCAGCTTGGGGCAGGCCTACAATGAGCAGTTCTTC.

This chain uses TRBV5-5 with TRBJ2-7; D is perhaps TRBD2 (5 bases). Between the trimmed V and J ends, which lost 0 bases and 2 bases, there was a span of 15 bases. Germline V gives CDR1 SGHKS, CDR2 YYEKEE (reference sequence). The CDR3 contains 16 residues. Here the CDR3 reads CASSLAGRTDTYEQYF. The CDR3 DNA reads as TGTGCCAGCAGCTTGGCGGGCCGGACTGATACCTACGAGCAGTACTTC. The whole variable domain, filled in from reference TRBV5-5 and TRBJ2-7, reads DAGVTQSPTHLIKTRGQQVTLRCSPISGHKSVSWYQQVLGQGPQFIFQYYEKEERGRGNFPDRFSARQFPNYSSELNVNALLLGDSALYLCASSLAGRTDTYEQYFGPGTRLTVT.